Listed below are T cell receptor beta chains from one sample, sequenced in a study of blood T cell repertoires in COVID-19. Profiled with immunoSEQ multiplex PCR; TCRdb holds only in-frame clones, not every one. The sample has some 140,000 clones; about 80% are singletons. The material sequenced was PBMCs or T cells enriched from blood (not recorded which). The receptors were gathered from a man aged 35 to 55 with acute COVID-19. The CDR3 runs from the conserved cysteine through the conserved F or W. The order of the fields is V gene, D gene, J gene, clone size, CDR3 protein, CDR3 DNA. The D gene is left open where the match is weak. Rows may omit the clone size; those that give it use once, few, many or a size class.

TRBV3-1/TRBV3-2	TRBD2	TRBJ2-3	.	CASSQEAGGPDTQYF	TGTGCCAGCAGCCAAGAAGCGGGAGGGCCAGATACGCAGTATTTT
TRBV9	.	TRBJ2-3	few	CASSPSVGGADTQYF	TGTGCCAGCAGCCCCTCGGTCGGGGGAGCAGATACGCAGTATTTT
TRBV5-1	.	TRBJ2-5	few	CASSLAVLGSGTQYF	TGCGCCAGCAGCTTGGCCGTTCTCGGTTCGGGGACCCAGTACTTC
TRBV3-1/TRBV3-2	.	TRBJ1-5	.	CASSPERGAGNQPQHF	TGTGCCAGCAGCCCTGAGCGGGGCGCCGGGAATCAGCCCCAGCATTTT
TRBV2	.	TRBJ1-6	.	CASSEIEFYNSPLHF	TGTGCCAGCAGTGAAATAGAGTTCTATAATTCACCCCTCCACTTT
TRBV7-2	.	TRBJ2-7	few	CASSTYSGSYEQYF	TGTGCCAGCAGCACTTATAGCGGTTCCTACGAGCAGTACTTC
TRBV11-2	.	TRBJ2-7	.	CASSLTGEQYF	TGTGCCAGCAGCTTGACGGGCGAGCAGTACTTC
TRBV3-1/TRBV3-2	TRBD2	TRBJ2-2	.	CASSQASGGELFF	TGTGCCAGCAGCCAAGCTAGCGGCGGGGAGCTGTTTTTT
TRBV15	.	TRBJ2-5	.	CATRMTGDTFQETQYF	TGTGCCACCAGAATGACAGGCGATACCTTCCAAGAGACCCAGTACTTC
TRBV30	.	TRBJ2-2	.	CAWSGLQNTGELFF	TGTGCCTGGTCGGGACTTCAAAACACCGGGGAGCTGTTTTTT
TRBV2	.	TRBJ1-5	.	CASSELTNQPQHF	TGTGCCAGCAGTGAACTAACGAATCAGCCCCAGCATTTT
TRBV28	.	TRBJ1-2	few	CASSYGGYSYGYTF	TGTGCCAGCAGCTACGGGGGTTATTCCTATGGCTACACCTTC
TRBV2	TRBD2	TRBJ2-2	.	CASRLAGDTGELFF	TGTGCCAGCCGACTAGCGGGAGACACCGGGGAGCTGTTTTTT
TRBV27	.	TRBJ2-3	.	CASSFGGSHTDTQYF	TGTGCCAGCAGTTTTGGCGGATCCCACACAGATACGCAGTATTTT
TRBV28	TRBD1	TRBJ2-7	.	CASNRQGAYEQYF	TGTGCCAGCAATCGACAGGGGGCCTACGAGCAGTACTTC
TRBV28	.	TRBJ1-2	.	CASTSGGQIYGYTF	TGTGCCAGCACCAGCGGTGGGCAGATCTATGGCTACACCTTC
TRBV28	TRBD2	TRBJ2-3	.	CVSSLGLAGKGTQYF	TGTGTCAGCAGTCTTGGACTAGCGGGGAAGGGAACGCAGTATTTT
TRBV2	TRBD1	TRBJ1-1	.	CASRDRGPEAFF	TGTGCCAGCAGAGACAGGGGTCCTGAAGCTTTCTTT
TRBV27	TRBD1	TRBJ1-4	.	CASSSNGGTDEKLFF	TGTGCCAGCAGTTCAAATGGGGGGACAGATGAAAAACTGTTTTTT
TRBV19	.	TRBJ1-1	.	CASSIVGARGAFF	TGTGCCAGTAGTATAGTCGGAGCCCGAGGGGCTTTCTTT
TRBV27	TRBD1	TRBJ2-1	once	CASSLGTGGYNEQFF	TGTGCCAGCAGTTTGGGAACAGGGGGCTACAATGAGCAGTTCTTC
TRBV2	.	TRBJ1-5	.	CASSDQVLNQPQHF	TGTGCCAGCAGTGATCAGGTTCTCAATCAGCCCCAGCATTTT
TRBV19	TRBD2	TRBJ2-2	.	CASSIGLAGGRTAGELFF	TGTGCCAGTAGTATAGGACTAGCGGGAGGGCGAACAGCCGGGGAGCTGTTTTTT
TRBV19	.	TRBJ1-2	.	CASSPSMGYNYGYTF	TGTGCCAGTAGCCCCTCTATGGGCTACAACTATGGCTACACCTTC
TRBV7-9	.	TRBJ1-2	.	CASSLRYGYTF	TGTGCCAGCAGCTTACGCTATGGCTACACCTTC
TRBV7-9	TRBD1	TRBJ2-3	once	CASSSTGGGTDTQYF	TGTGCCAGCAGCTCGACAGGGGGTGGCACAGATACGCAGTATTTT
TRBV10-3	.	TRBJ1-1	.	CAISEGHLTEAFF	TGTGCCATCAGTGAGGGGCACCTCACTGAAGCTTTCTTT
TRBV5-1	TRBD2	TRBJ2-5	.	CASSLDLAGVETQYF	TGCGCCAGCAGCTTAGACCTCGCGGGGGTGGAGACCCAGTACTTC
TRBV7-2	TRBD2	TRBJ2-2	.	CASRPHGLAGRTGELFF	TGTGCCAGCAGGCCACACGGACTAGCGGGGAGGACCGGGGAGCTGTTTTTT
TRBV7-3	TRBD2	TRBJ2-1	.	CASSPGTSGDHEQFF	TGTGCCAGCAGCCCCGGGACTAGCGGCGACCATGAGCAGTTCTTC
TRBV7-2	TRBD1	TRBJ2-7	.	CASSLWTGDEQYF	TGTGCCAGCAGCTTATGGACAGGGGACGAGCAGTACTTC
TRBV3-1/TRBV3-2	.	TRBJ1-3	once	CASSPDSSGNTIYF	TGTGCCAGCAGCCCCGACAGCTCTGGAAACACCATATATTTT
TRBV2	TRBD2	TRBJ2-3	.	CASTLGLAGTDTQYF	TGTGCCAGCACCCTGGGACTAGCGGGGACAGATACGCAGTATTTT
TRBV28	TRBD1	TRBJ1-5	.	CLTSSEGARPQHF	TGTTTAACTTCGTCGGAGGGGGCGCGGCCCCAGCATTTT
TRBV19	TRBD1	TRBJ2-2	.	CASSMGAGGAAGELFF	TGTGCCAGTAGTATGGGAGCAGGGGGCGCAGCCGGGGAGCTGTTTTTT
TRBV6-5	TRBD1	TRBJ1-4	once	CASTLVGQMNEKLFF	TGTGCCAGCACCTTGGTGGGACAGATGAATGAAAAACTGTTTTTT
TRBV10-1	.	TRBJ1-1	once	CASSGDFNTEAFF	TGCGCCAGCAGCGGGGACTTTAACACTGAAGCTTTCTTT
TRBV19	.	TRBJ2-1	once	CASSFSSYNEQFF	TGTGCCAGTAGTTTTAGCTCCTACAATGAGCAGTTCTTC
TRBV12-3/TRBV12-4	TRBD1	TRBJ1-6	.	CASRQGASSPLHF	TGTGCCAGCAGACAGGGGGCTAGTTCACCCCTCCACTTT
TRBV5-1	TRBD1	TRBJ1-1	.	CASSTGALNTEAFF	TGCGCCAGCAGCACAGGGGCACTTAACACTGAAGCTTTCTTT
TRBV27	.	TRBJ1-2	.	CASSYKGGYGYTF	TGTGCCAGCAGCTACAAAGGGGGCTATGGCTACACCTTC
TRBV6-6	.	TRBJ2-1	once	CASSYKAPSYNEQFF	TGTGCCAGCAGTTACAAAGCGCCCTCCTACAATGAGCAGTTCTTC
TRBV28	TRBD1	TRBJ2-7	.	CASRQTGSSEQYF	TGTGCCAGCAGGCAGACAGGGAGTTCCGAGCAGTACTTC
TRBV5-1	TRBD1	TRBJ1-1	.	CASSFQTGGSTEAFF	TGCGCCAGCAGCTTCCAGACAGGGGGGAGCACTGAAGCTTTCTTT
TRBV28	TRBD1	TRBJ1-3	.	CASKAGGRNTIYF	TGTGCCAGCAAGGCAGGGGGGAGAAACACCATATATTTT
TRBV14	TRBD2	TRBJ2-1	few	CASSQAGGSYNEQFF	TGTGCCAGCAGCCAGGCGGGAGGATCCTACAATGAGCAGTTCTTC
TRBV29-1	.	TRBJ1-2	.	CSVNPGYGYTF	TGCAGCGTTAACCCAGGCTATGGCTACACCTTC
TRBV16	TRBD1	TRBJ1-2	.	CASSQSPEGTGGSYGYTF	TGTGCCAGCAGCCAATCCCCAGAGGGGACAGGGGGTAGCTATGGCTACACCTTC
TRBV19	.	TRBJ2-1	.	CASSIGRNEQFF	TGTGCCAGTAGTATAGGCCGGAATGAGCAGTTCTTC
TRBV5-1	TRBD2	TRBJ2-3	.	CASSFGQRGVGSTDTQYF	TGCGCCAGCAGCTTTGGCCAGCGGGGAGTAGGTAGCACAGATACGCAGTATTTT
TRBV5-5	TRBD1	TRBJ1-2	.	CASSLWTGDGYTF	TGTGCCAGCAGCTTGTGGACAGGGGATGGCTACACCTTC